The next 12 T cell receptor beta chains were all read from a single sample in a study of cytomegalovirus exposure and HLA in healthy donors. Data came from immunoSEQ multiplex PCR; TCRdb stores just in-frame clones and leaves some out. The sample lists some 140,000 clones, roughly nine tenths seen once, with less than 3.5% in the top ten. Sequences were obtained from PBMCs. The source of these receptors is a man younger than 35 in good health and CMV-seronegative.

V usage is TRBV6-1 and J usage is TRBJ2-6; tentatively, D is TRBD1 (5 bases). Germline V lookup: CDR1 MNHNS, CDR2 SASEGT. Trimming took off 4 bases at V and 2 bases at J, with 6 bases between the two ends. The CDR3 covers 14 residues. In DNA, the CDR3 is TGTGCCAGCAGTGCACAGGCTGGGGCCAACGTCCTGACTTTC. The encoded protein is CASSAQAGANVLTF.

The chain carries TRBV9 and TRBJ1-2, with 8 bases that match TRBD1. CDR1 and CDR2 (germline): SGDLS, YYNGEE. This CDR3 is 14 amino acids long. After removal of 0 bases from V and 6 bases from J, the junction contained 4 bases not matched to a gene. This CDR3 reads CASSVGTGGHGYTF. CDR3 DNA sequence: TGTGCCAGCAGCGTAGGCACAGGGGGTCATGGCTACACCTTC.

The chain employs TRBV11-3 and TRBJ2-7; the D is unclear. The CDR3 is made up of 13 amino acids. CDR1 SGHNT and CDR2 YENEEA come from the germline V gene. The ends were cut back, 3 bases at V and 4 bases at J, with 10 bases in the middle. Here the CDR3 reads CASSLRSGYEQYF. For the CDR3, the DNA is TGTGCCAGCAGCTTGAGGTCCGGGTACGAGCAGTACTTC.

This clone was picked up a small number of times. The gene calls are TRBV6-5 and TRBJ1-6; D unclear. Germline CDR1 reads MNHEY; CDR2 reads SVGAGI. The CDR3 runs to 14 residues. V lost 9 bases, J lost 11 bases, and 20 bases lay in between. CDR3 sequence: CASRPGTQAAPLHF. The DNA for the CDR3 is TGTGCCAGTCGCCCGGGAACTCAGGCAGCACCCCTCCACTTT.

The chain recombines TRBV19 with TRBJ1-1; possible D gene TRBD1, 6 bases. There are 14 residues in the CDR3. The V gene's germline CDR1 is LNHDA and CDR2 SQIVND (reference sequence). V gave up 7 bases and J gave up 7 bases, with 19 bases separating them. CDR3 sequence reads: CASIKDSGANEAFF. The CDR3 coding sequence is TGTGCCAGTATCAAGGACAGCGGGGCTAATGAAGCTTTCTTT.

V and J are TRBV5-4 and TRBJ2-1, with 8 bases aligning to TRBD2. Germline V gene sequence: CDR1 SGHNT, CDR2 YYREEE (reference sequence). V shed 4 bases, J shed 7 bases, and the junction held 10 bases outside the gene matches. The CDR3 consists of 15 residues. The CDR3 DNA sequence: TGTGCCAGCAGCCCGGGGGGACTAGTCGGAAATGAGCAGTTCTTC. Its protein is CASSPGGLVGNEQFF.

The chain combines TRBV11-2 with TRBJ1-3; a weak D match, TRBD1 (5 bases). The CDR3 consists of 16 residues. Germline V gene data show CDR1 as SGHAT and CDR2 as FQNNGV. With 6 bases removed from V and 0 bases from J, the gap between germline ends came to 15 bases. CDR3 amino acids: CASRALEGTSGNTIYF. The DNA of the CDR3 is TGTGCCAGCAGAGCCTTGGAGGGGACCTCTGGAAACACCATATATTTT.

The rearrangement uses TRBV15 and TRBJ2-7; 13 bases match TRBD2. Germline assignment: CDR1 LNHNV and CDR2 YYDKDF (reference sequence). Trimming cost V 3 bases and J 2 bases; bases outside gene matches: 4. The CDR3 sequence is 16 residues long. CDR3 DNA sequence: TGTGCCACCAGCAGTGGCGGACTAGCGGGAGCCTACGAGCAGTACTTC. This gives the protein CATSSGGLAGAYEQYF.

The rearrangement joins TRBV18 to TRBJ2-5, with TRBD1 matching 9 bases. V was clipped by 3 bases and J by 11 bases; unmatched bases: 4. There are 12 residues in the CDR3. The germline CDR1 and CDR2 sequences are KGHSH and LQKENI. The DNA for the CDR3 is TGTGCCAGCTCACCCACAGGGGGCAATCAGTACTTC. Encoded protein: CASSPTGGNQYF.

The V gene is TRBV4-1, the J gene TRBJ1-5; D gene uncertain. V dropped 1 base and J dropped 5 bases, with 9 bases sitting between them. CDR1 and CDR2 from the germline V gene are MGHRA and YSYEKL. This CDR3 contains 14 residues. In DNA, the CDR3 is TGCGCCAGCAGCCAAGGTTTTCGAGATCAGCCCCAGCATTTT. It specifies CASSQGFRDQPQHF.

The CDR3 loop is CASSPKGSSNQPQHF. The CDR3 DNA is TGTGCCAGCAGCCCGAAGGGGTCCAGCAATCAGCCCCAGCATTTT. The chain has TRBV5-5 and TRBJ1-5; tentatively, D is TRBD1 (5 bases). Germline CDR1 reads SGHKS; CDR2 reads YYEKEE (reference sequence). With 4 bases removed from V and 1 base from J, the gap between germline ends came to 12 bases. The CDR3 runs 15 residues.

In its sample, this clone was seen once. V and J are TRBV7-8 and TRBJ2-1; 7 bases align to TRBD2. The CDR3 contains 16 residues. The V gene end was trimmed by 3 bases and the J gene end by 5 bases; junction bases not matched to a gene: 10. The V gene's germline CDR1 is SGHVS and CDR2 FQNEAQ. CDR3 protein: CASSFGILADHNEQFF. CDR3 bases: TGTGCCAGCAGCTTCGGTATTCTAGCGGACCACAATGAGCAGTTCTTC.